Listed below are T cell receptor beta chains from one sample, sequenced in a study of cytomegalovirus exposure and HLA in healthy donors. Sequencing used immunoSEQ multiplex PCR; TCRdb keeps in-frame clones, though not all of them. The sample includes about 52,000 clones. What was sequenced was PBMCs. Every receptor here comes from a woman between 55 and 75 years old in good health and CMV-seropositive. Each CDR3 is given with its conserved first and last residue. D genes are given only for firm matches.

v_gene	d_gene	j_gene	CDR3nt	CDR3aa
TRBV5-1	-	TRBJ2-7	TGCGCCAGCAGCTTGAGGCAGGCCTACGAGCAGTACTTC	CASSLRQAYEQYF
TRBV5-4	-	TRBJ2-6	TGTGCCAGCAGCTCAGGACAGTCTGGGGCCAACGTCCTGACTTTC	CASSSGQSGANVLTF
TRBV28	TRBD1	TRBJ1-2	TGTGCCAGCAGTTCCGAGGGACAGGGCGGCTATGGCTACACCTTC	CASSSEGQGGYGYTF
TRBV4-1	TRBD1	TRBJ1-2	TGCGCCAGCAGCCAAGATGACAGGGCTAACTATGGCTACACCTTC	CASSQDDRANYGYTF
TRBV6-1	-	TRBJ1-5	TGTGCCACCTCGTTTGGGACTTTTAATCAGCCCCAGCATTTT	CATSFGTFNQPQHF
TRBV20-1	-	TRBJ1-2	TGCAGTGCTTACACAGTCTATGGCTACACCTTC	CSAYTVYGYTF
TRBV9	TRBD1	TRBJ2-7	TGTGCCAGCAGCGTAGGTGGGACAGGGGGGGAGCAGTACTTC	CASSVGGTGGEQYF
TRBV6-1	TRBD1	TRBJ1-1	TGTGCCAGCAGCCCGACAGGGGATCGGACTGAAGCTTTCTTT	CASSPTGDRTEAFF
TRBV7-9	TRBD2	TRBJ2-3	TGTGCCAGCAGCACGCTGACTAGCGGGACCTGGACTGCTACGCAGTATTTT	CASSTLTSGTWTATQYF
TRBV6-5	TRBD2	TRBJ2-5	TGTGCCAGCAGTTACTCCCTAGCGGGGGCCACGAGGACCCAGTACTTC	CASSYSLAGATRTQYF
TRBV5-8	-	TRBJ1-6	TGTGCCAGCAGCTTGGGCTTCGACAGGACCGTAATTTTT	CASSLGFDRTVIF
TRBV11-2	TRBD1	TRBJ1-4	TGTGCCAGCAGCTTAGAGGCAGGGGGCGATGAAAAACTGTTTTTT	CASSLEAGGDEKLFF
TRBV7-8	-	TRBJ2-3	TGTGCCAGCAGCCAGGCAAATACGCAGTATTTT	CASSQANTQYF
TRBV28	-	TRBJ1-1	TGTGCCAGCAGAGAGTTGGCTGAAGCTTTCTTT	CASRELAEAFF
TRBV5-1	-	TRBJ2-2	TGCGCCAGCAGCTTGACCAGACTCACCGGGGAGCTGTTTTTT	CASSLTRLTGELFF
TRBV15	-	TRBJ2-7	TGTGCCACCAGCAGAGATTGGAGGGGCCTCCGGGACGAGCAGTACTTC	CATSRDWRGLRDEQYF
TRBV10-3	TRBD1	TRBJ1-6	TGTGCCATCAGTGCCTCCCCCCAGGGGGCGAATTCACCCCTCCACTTT	CAISASPQGANSPLHF
TRBV18	TRBD1	TRBJ1-5	TGTGCCAGCTCCCTGGGGACAGGGTTCAATCAGCCCCAGCATTTT	CASSLGTGFNQPQHF
TRBV6-6	-	TRBJ1-1	TGTGCCAGCAGTTACCCCCAGACAAGAAACACTGAAGCTTTCTTT	CASSYPQTRNTEAFF
TRBV7-9	-	TRBJ1-2	TGTGCCAGCAGCGTGGACCCAGGGGCCCCCTATGGCTACACCTTC	CASSVDPGAPYGYTF
TRBV11-2	TRBD2	TRBJ2-5	TGTGCCAGCAGCTTCGGGGGGGCCTGGGAGACCCAGTACTTC	CASSFGGAWETQYF
TRBV7-8	-	TRBJ1-1	TGTGCCAGCAGCTTAGCCCCCGGAGGGGTGAACACTGAAGCTTTCTTT	CASSLAPGGVNTEAFF
TRBV7-2	TRBD1	TRBJ1-1	TGTGCCAGCAGCTCGGGACAGGGGGCGGTGGGCACTGAAGCTTTCTTT	CASSSGQGAVGTEAFF
TRBV6-1	TRBD2	TRBJ2-3	TGTGCCAGCAGTGAAGGAGAAGGCGGGGGGGCCTTTCAATATACGCAGTATTTT	CASSEGEGGGAFQYTQYF
TRBV5-8	-	TRBJ1-5	TGTGCCAGCAGTAGGACTGACGGGCCCCAGCATTTT	CASSRTDGPQHF
TRBV5-1	-	TRBJ1-4	TGCGCCAGCAGGGAAGGGGGGGCCGGGGAAAAACTGTTTTTT	CASREGGAGEKLFF
TRBV18	-	TRBJ1-2	TGTGCCAGCTCCCTTGGAACAGTTTCACAAGGCTACACCTTC	CASSLGTVSQGYTF
TRBV6-5	-	TRBJ1-1	TGTGCCAGCAGTTACTTCGGACTGACGAACACTGAAGATTTCTTT	CASSYFGLTNTEDFF
TRBV9	-	TRBJ1-5	TGTGCCAGCAGCGCTGGGAGTTATAGCAATCAGCCCCAGCATTTT	CASSAGSYSNQPQHF
TRBV2	-	TRBJ1-5	TGTGCCAGCGAAGAAGGGGCGGGGAACAATCAGCCCCAGCATTTT	CASEEGAGNNQPQHF
TRBV6-5	TRBD1	TRBJ1-5	TGTGCCAGCAGTTACGCCAGGGGGAATCAGCCCCAGCATTTT	CASSYARGNQPQHF
TRBV13	TRBD1	TRBJ2-5	TGTGCCAGCAGCTCCCGCGCTACAGGGGGGGAGACCCAGTACTTC	CASSSRATGGETQYF
TRBV11-1	-	TRBJ2-5	TGTGCCACCAGGTTCGGGGGGCAGGAGACCCAGTACTTC	CATRFGGQETQYF
TRBV7-9	-	TRBJ1-1	TGTGCCAGCAGCTTAGCCCGGGGAGAAGCTTTCTTT	CASSLARGEAFF
TRBV29-1	TRBD1	TRBJ1-2	TGCAGCGTCCTCTCACAGGGGGCTCCCTTCTATGGCTACACCTTC	CSVLSQGAPFYGYTF
TRBV27	-	TRBJ1-6	TGTGCCAGCAGTCCCTACAAAGGGGATTCACCCCTCCACTTT	CASSPYKGDSPLHF
TRBV7-9	TRBD1	TRBJ2-7	TGTGCCAGCAGCCGAGCAGGGGGCTACGAGCAGTACTTC	CASSRAGGYEQYF
TRBV7-9	TRBD1	TRBJ2-3	TGTGCCAGCAGCCCACGGACAGGCGTCCTAGGAGATACGCAGTATTTT	CASSPRTGVLGDTQYF
TRBV19	TRBD1	TRBJ1-2	TGTGCCAGTAGGCTGTCGGACAGGTTTAACTATGGCTACACCTTC	CASRLSDRFNYGYTF